This T cell receptor beta chain was recorded in a study of beta chain features in type 1 diabetes. General study results and limits: A closer apparent resemblance between naive, central memory and Treg TCRB repertoires was seen in patients than in healthy donors.

The investigators reverse transcribed all of the isolated RNA, so they sequenced expressed TCRB transcripts. Some 3.6 million reads were obtained on average from naive, central memory and regulatory T cell samples. Clones were sequenced by immunoSEQ multiplex PCR, and TCRdb holds only the in-frame ones, with some missing. The sample lists fewer than 650,000 clones; around 16% were seen once. Note on this clone: Its cognate antigen is unknown.

Donors underwent one heparinised blood draw, approximately 120 mL on average. This CDR3 spans 15 amino acids. V lost 1 base, J lost 7 bases, and 17 bases lay in between. Germline CDR1 is SGHTA and CDR2 is FQGNSA. The material sequenced was naive CD4+ T cells from blood. This chain links TRBV7-2 with TRBJ2-7, with TRBD1 as a possible D gene (6 bases). The clonotype was recovered from a man between 18 and 35 years old in good health. The chain's CDR3 is CASSLDRVMGWEQYF. The CDR3 nucleotides read TGTGCCAGCAGCTTAGACAGGGTTATGGGATGGGAGCAGTACTTC.